These T cell receptor beta chains were read from a single sample in a study of identical twins. Each CDR3 protein gets one entry after TCRdb re-called the 5' RACE reads with MiXCR. The data show 600,000 to 700,000 distinct CDR3 sequences, roughly 20% seen once. A further study also used this sample, focusing on T cells expressing NK-cell markers.

Sequencing was done on a sample of PBMCs. The receptors derive from a woman younger than 30 in good health. CDR3s include the opening cysteine and the closing phenylalanine or tryptophan. Size is stated for part of the rows, as once, few or many counts, or as a class when the clone is expanded.

clone_size	v_call	cdr3_aa
few	TRBV5-6	CASSLFSGELFF
few	TRBV6-1	CASSPSGGFEQYF
many	TRBV7-2	CASSLDVEQPQHF
.	TRBV25-1	CASSESGDREDYEQYF
.	TRBV12-3/TRBV12-4	CASSSGDRVKHSETQYF
.	TRBV12-3/TRBV12-4	CASRGDEQFF
.	TRBV9	CASSVVTGGEQYF
.	TRBV5-1	CASSNSGSYEQFF
few	TRBV12-3/TRBV12-4	CASSLETGAADTQYF
few	TRBV15	CATSKSPRAPPEKLFF
.	TRBV12-3/TRBV12-4	CASSFVGSKAFF
few	TRBV20-1	CSARAGLSTDTQYF
few	TRBV7-9	CASSLVSVSEQYF
few	TRBV12-3/TRBV12-4	CASSLPASGRDEQYF
few	TRBV12-3/TRBV12-4	CASTSRAGGATDTQYF
.	TRBV7-6	CASTLGPLAGGANTGELFF
once	TRBV5-1	CASSTDGLGYEQNF
.	TRBV20-1	CSAPPSGRETQYF
.	TRBV3-1	CASSQGAGGGTEAFF
few	TRBV6-1	CASSRLAGTNEQYF
.	TRBV15	CATSRDPQRGNNEQFF
few	TRBV12-3/TRBV12-4	CASSPGLPGRQFF
once	TRBV6-6	CANSKDRQAFF
.	TRBV12-3/TRBV12-4	CASSPRDKQETQYF
many	TRBV9	CASSRTVYGYTF
few	TRBV9	CASSVLTGVGDTQYF
.	TRBV6-1	CASVQQGAIPYEQYF
.	TRBV27	CASSWGSGETQYF
.	TRBV20-1	CSARFGTGDSPLHF
few	TRBV11-2	CASSSDFILAGEGDEQFF
.	TRBV12-5	CASGRGGRTDTQYF
few	TRBV3-1	CASSQDPAGRTYEQYF
.	TRBV29-1	CSVWTGDSYEQYF
.	TRBV29-1	CSVEQGAIRETQYF
many	TRBV20-1	CSGMTSQGGEQFF
few	TRBV20-1	CSARGLAYTSSYNEQFF
few	TRBV5-5	CASSYQRGVLGEQFF
.	TRBV5-7	CAISPGLVGEQFF
.	TRBV11-2	CASSLRGQGVTEQFF
many	TRBV20-1	CSASGPGLAGQETQYF
.	TRBV20-1	CSAGLGGASTDTQYF
.	TRBV7-2	CASSLKQLKAGTEAFF
few	TRBV5-1	CASSLAIGFEAFF
few	TRBV5-1	CASSFKTGTSGSYEQYF
.	TRBV29-1	CSVAFTGGGTDTQYF
many	TRBV12-3/TRBV12-4	CAISSGANVLTF
few	TRBV12-3/TRBV12-4	CASSLANQGSNEQFF
.	TRBV6-2/TRBV6-3	CASSYDGYNEQSF
few	TRBV6-5	CASSYDWRGSYNEQFF
many	TRBV29-1	CSGPEVYNEQFF
few	TRBV3-1	CASSQVSGVSYNEQFF
few	TRBV7-6	CASSLAPHGQSYEQYF
few	TRBV6-1	CASRGGNDRGISYNEQFF